What follows are 3 T cell receptor beta chains derived from one specimen sequenced in a study of CD8+CD57+ T cells in acquired aplastic anemia. Patients picked for sequencing had shown CD8+CD57+ cell expansion detected by flow cytometry. Using genomic DNA as the template, TCR beta VDJ and CDR3 profiling was carried out. TCRdb used MiXCR to reprocess the reads, holding one entry per CDR3 protein. Among more than 150,000 distinct CDR3 sequences, roughly 50% were seen once, and the ten largest hold about 1.7%. The sequencing sample was made of sorted CD4+, CD8+, or CD8+CD57+ T cells (not recorded which) from PBMCs. Receptors originate from a human donor with aplastic anemia.

This clonotype was counted ten times or more. V usage is TRBV12-3 or TRBV12-4 and J usage is TRBJ2-7; 8 nucleotides match TRBD1. The CDR3 totals 15 residues. The junction had 7 bases not matched to a gene; V was cut back by 3 bases and J by 3 bases. The CDR3 coding sequence is TGTGCCAGCAGTTTGCGGACAGGGCTCGGCTACGAGCAGTACTTC. This encodes CASSLRTGLGYEQYF.

Notes on this clonotype: The junction departs from germline at one end; a sequencing error may be responsible. This chain links TRBV7-7 with TRBJ2-3, with D possibly being TRBD1 or TRBD2 (6 bases each). CDR1 and CDR2 (germline): SSHAT, FNYEAQ (reference sequence). This CDR3 spans 13 amino acids. The CDR3 reads CASSPRGADTQYF. The CDR3, as DNA: TGTGCTAGCAGCCCTAGGGGGGCAGATACGCAGTATTTT.

This clonotype is a singleton in its sample. J is TRBJ2-7 and V is TRBV20-1; a possible D gene is TRBD2 (5 bases). The CDR3 contains 14 residues. CDR1 and CDR2 from the germline V gene are DFQATT and SNEGSKA (reference sequence). Trimming removed 0 bases at V and 4 bases at J, with 13 bases between. CDR3 sequence: CSARDWRVAYEQYF. The CDR3 nucleotides are TGCAGTGCTAGAGATTGGCGGGTTGCGTACGAGCAGTACTTC.